This entry lists 29 T cell receptor beta chains sequenced from one sample in a study of chemoradiotherapy in HPV16-positive cancers (dated 2022 in TCRdb). The library was prepared using the immunoSEQ multiplex PCR assay. Entries here come from immuneACCESS through TCRdb and include only in-frame sequences with V and J called. Some clones fail to appear in such tables; in the studies checked, an unresolved V gene covers under half of the shortfall, and the cause of the remainder is unknown. This sample is represented by some 5,700 clones; roughly 73% of them were singletons. The ten largest clonotypes hold approximately 30% of the sample. Sequenced material: tumor tissue, taken from a patient who underwent chemoradiotherapy. The origin of the receptors is a human donor with HPV-associated anogenital cancer.

This clone was detected a few times. The chain joins TRBV30 to TRBJ2-2, with TRBD1 matching 10 bases. J lost 5 bases, V lost 2 bases, and 5 bases had no gene match. Germline CDR1 GTSNPN, CDR2 SVGIG (reference sequence). The CDR3 is 15 amino acids. The CDR3 coding sequence is TGTGCCTGGAGTACGACAGGGGGCTTGACCGGGGAGCTGTTTTTT. Its translation is CAWSTTGGLTGELFF. Filled out from reference TRBV30 and TRBJ2-2, the complete variable domain reads SQTIHQWPATLVQPVGSPLSLECTVEGTSNPNLYWYRQAAGRGLQLLFYSVGIGQISSEVPQNLSASRPQDRQFILSSKKLLLSDSGFYLCAWSTTGGLTGELFFGEGSRLTVL.

V is TRBV27 and J is TRBJ1-4, with D perhaps TRBD1 (5 bases). The length of the CDR3 is 13 residues. Trimming stripped 6 bases from V and 11 bases from J, with 16 bases between. Per the germline V gene, CDR1 is MNHEY and CDR2 is SMNVEV (reference sequence). The CDR3 region has the DNA TGTGCCAGCAGATTGCCGGGGACGGCTAAACTGTTTTTT. This translates into CASRLPGTAKLFF.

The chain recombines TRBV2 with TRBJ2-1; possible D gene TRBD1, 5 bases. Germline V gives CDR1 SNHLY, CDR2 FYNNEI. V lost 7 bases to trimming and J lost 1 base, with 5 bases between them. The CDR3 has 12 residues. The CDR3 loop is CASKGSYNEQFF. In DNA form, the CDR3 reads TGTGCCAGCAAGGGGTCCTACAATGAGCAGTTCTTC.

The rearrangement uses TRBV11-2 and TRBJ2-5; weak D call: TRBD2 (6 bases). Germline V CDR1 and CDR2: SGHAT, FQNNGV. CDR3 length: 17 residues. V shed 3 bases and J shed 4 bases, with 21 bases lying between them. The DNA for the CDR3 is TGTGCCAGCAGCTTGATGGCGGGCGGGGCCTACCGAGAGACCCAGTACTTC. It specifies CASSLMAGGAYRETQYF.

V is TRBV30 and J is TRBJ1-1; 9 bases agree with TRBD1. CDR1 is GTSNPN and CDR2 is SVGIG in the germline V gene (reference sequence). Trimming took 4 bases from V and 4 from J; bases not matched to a gene: 10. CDR3 length: 15 residues. This CDR3 reads CAWTYPGTGTTEAFF. In DNA, the CDR3 is TGTGCCTGGACATATCCCGGGACAGGGACCACTGAAGCTTTCTTT.

This chain joins TRBV5-1 and TRBJ2-7; 16 nucleotides line up with TRBD2. CDR1 SGHRS and CDR2 YFSETQ come from the germline V gene. V dropped 5 bases and J dropped 4; count of bases not matched to a gene: 9. The CDR3 length is 17 residues. CDR3 DNA sequence: TGCGCCAGCAGTCCGGGACTAGCGGGAGGGCCGTATTACGAGCAGTACTTC. Encoded protein: CASSPGLAGGPYYEQYF.

The rearrangement joins TRBV6-5 to TRBJ1-5; D gene uncertain. Per the germline V gene, CDR1 is MNHEY and CDR2 is SVGAGI. The CDR3 contains 15 residues. Trimming stripped 6 bases from V and 1 base from J, with 13 bases between. The CDR3 DNA follows: TGTGCCAGCAGCCCCCGGCAGTCCAGCAATCAGCCCCAGCATTTT. Translation gives CASSPRQSSNQPQHF.

J is TRBJ2-7 and V is TRBV6-5; D possibly corresponds to TRBD2 (6 bases). Trimming removed 6 bases at V and 1 base at J, with 16 bases between. The CDR3 has 15 amino acids. The germline V gene encodes CDR1 MNHEY and CDR2 SVGAGI. CDR3 nucleotides: TGTGCCAGCAGATCAGGAGGGGCGGCTTCCTACGAGCAGTACTTC. It encodes CASRSGGAASYEQYF.

This clone was seen a handful of times. The V and J genes are TRBV15 and TRBJ1-5; TRBD1 matches at 8 bases. V lost 0 bases and J lost 0; bases outside the gene matches: 10. CDR3 length: 19 residues. CDR1 is LNHNV and CDR2 is YYDKDF in the germline V gene (reference sequence). The CDR3: CATSRDWGQEGYSNQPQHF. The CDR3 DNA reads as TGTGCCACCAGCAGAGATTGGGGACAGGAGGGATATAGCAATCAGCCCCAGCATTTT.

The chain combines TRBV2 with TRBJ1-2, with D possibly TRBD1 on 5 matching bases. Trimming stripped 8 bases from V and 2 bases from J, with 12 bases between. CDR3 length equals 13 residues. In germline, CDR1 is SNHLY, CDR2 FYNNEI. The CDR3 DNA sequence: TGTGCCAGCGGGGAGGGGTTCAACTATGGCTACACCTTC. Protein: CASGEGFNYGYTF.

For the CDR3, the DNA is TGTGCCAGCACTCTACTGAATGGGGGAAACACTGAAGCTTTCTTT. Its protein product is CASTLLNGGNTEAFF. This chain connects TRBV6-1 to TRBJ1-1; maybe TRBD1 (5 bases). CDR3 length equals 15 residues. CDR1 and CDR2 (germline): MNHNS, SASEGT. The V and J ends lost 7 bases and 2 bases respectively, with 17 bases between them.

V gene TRBV25-1 combines with J gene TRBJ1-4, with 10 positions matching TRBD1. Germline V gene data show CDR1 as MGHDK and CDR2 as SYGVNS. The CDR3 sequence is 18 residues long. Losses at the gene ends were 4 bases for V and 1 base for J; bases not matched to a gene: 9. CDR3: CASSVSSGQGVTNEKLFF. The CDR3 DNA reads as TGTGCCAGCAGTGTAAGCTCCGGACAGGGGGTAACTAATGAAAAACTGTTTTTT. The full variable domain, in which reference TRBV25-1 and TRBJ1-4 provide the parts outside the CDR3, is EADIYQTPRYLVIGTGKKITLECSQTMGHDKMYWYQQDPGMELHLIHYSYGVNSTEKGDLSSESTVSRIRTEHFPLTLESARPSHTSQYLCASSVSSGQGVTNEKLFFGSGTQLSVL.

The chain recombines TRBV5-6 with TRBJ2-3, with 10 nucleotides matching TRBD2. This CDR3 is built from 15 residues. J was trimmed by 6 bases and V by 0 bases; bases with no gene match: 4. Germline-derived CDR1 and CDR2 are SGHDT and YYEEEE. Here the CDR3 DNA reads TGTGCCAGCAGCTTGGGTAGCGGGAGGTACGATACGCAGTATTTT. This codes for CASSLGSGRYDTQYF.

The chain recombines TRBV5-1 with TRBJ1-4; D not certain. The V and J ends lost 7 bases and 8 bases respectively, with 15 bases between them. Germline assignment: CDR1 SGHRS and CDR2 YFSETQ. This CDR3 has 13 residues. CDR3 sequence (DNA): TGCGCCAGCCGGCCAGCTCCAGGCGAAAAACTGTTTTTT. This translates into CASRPAPGEKLFF.

This chain uses TRBV14 with TRBJ2-1, with D possibly being TRBD2 (5 bases). CDR1 and CDR2 (germline): SGHDN, FVKESK. This CDR3 is built from 13 residues. V dropped 0 bases and J dropped 7 bases, with 7 bases sitting between them. The CDR3 DNA reads as TGTGCCAGCAGCCAAGAGCTAGCTAATGAGCAGTTCTTC. This gives the protein CASSQELANEQFF.

V gene TRBV27 combines with J gene TRBJ2-7, with D perhaps given as TRBD1 or TRBD2 (5 bases each). Germline CDR1 is MNHEY and CDR2 is SMNVEV (reference sequence). The V and J ends lost 6 bases and 4 bases respectively, with 16 bases between them. The CDR3 has 14 residues. The CDR3 coding sequence is TGTGCCAGCAGGTGGGGGTTAGAGGGTTACGAGCAGTACTTC. It codes for CASRWGLEGYEQYF.

The chain employs TRBV19 and TRBJ2-7; D is possibly TRBD1 or TRBD2 (7 bases each). The CDR3 is 14 amino acids. V was pared by 10 bases and J by 2 bases, with 18 bases between. Per germline, CDR1 LNHDA and CDR2 SQIVND (reference sequence). CDR3 nucleotide sequence: TGTGCCACAGCCCCCCAGGGGGGGACCTACGAGCAGTACTTC. It is translated as CATAPQGGTYEQYF.

This clone is termed large (0.1 to 1%). The genes are TRBV9 and TRBJ2-3, with 15 bases fitting TRBD2. With V trimmed by 4 bases and J by 6 bases, 12 bases remained unmatched. From germline, CDR1 is SGDLS and CDR2 YYNGEE. The CDR3 totals 18 residues. CDR3 nucleotides: TGTGCCAGCAGCCTAGGACTAGCGGGAGGGCCGTGGGGCGATACGCAGTATTTT. Amino acid sequence: CASSLGLAGGPWGDTQYF.

This clone was detected only once. The chain uses TRBV19 and TRBJ2-2; 8 positions agree with TRBD2. Losses at the gene ends were 6 bases for V and 4 bases for J; bases not matched to a gene: 10. Germline V CDR1 and CDR2: LNHDA, SQIVND (reference sequence). There are 16 residues in the CDR3. CDR3: CASSRLSGTGTGELFF. The CDR3 bases are TGTGCCAGTAGCCGACTTAGCGGGACCGGCACCGGGGAGCTGTTTTTT.

This chain connects TRBV2 to TRBJ2-5; 10 nucleotides match TRBD1. The CDR3 has 15 amino acids. Germline CDR1 reads SNHLY; CDR2 reads FYNNEI. Losses at the gene ends were 4 bases for V and 4 bases for J; bases not matched to a gene: 6. The CDR3 sequence: CASSARTGGGETQYF. DNA of the CDR3: TGTGCCAGCAGTGCTAGGACAGGGGGAGGAGAGACCCAGTACTTC.

The chain joins TRBV7-9 to TRBJ2-1; D call uncertain. The V end was cut by 4 bases, the J end by 4 bases, with 5 bases between. This CDR3 contains 12 residues. CDR1 is SEHNR and CDR2 is FQNEAQ in the germline V gene (reference sequence). This chain's CDR3 is CASSSPYNEQFF. DNA of the CDR3: TGTGCCAGCAGCTCGCCATACAATGAGCAGTTCTTC.

V and J are TRBV27 and TRBJ2-3; a weak D match, TRBD1 (5 bases). V shed 6 bases and J shed 6 bases, with 16 bases lying between them. CDR3 length: 14 amino acids. Germline V lookup: CDR1 MNHEY, CDR2 SMNVEV (reference sequence). Here the CDR3 DNA reads TGTGCCAGCAGCGTCTGGCAGGGCAGGGATACGCAGTATTTT. Translated: CASSVWQGRDTQYF.

This clone was found once. The V gene is TRBV11-2, the J gene TRBJ2-1, with D tentatively TRBD1 (5 bases). The germline CDR1 and CDR2 sequences are SGHAT and FQNNGV. This CDR3 is built from 14 residues. The ends were cut back, 5 bases at V and 5 bases at J, with 13 bases in the middle. The DNA of the CDR3 is TGTGCCAGCAGCCCTAGGTTGACAGACAATGAGCAGTTCTTC. This encodes CASSPRLTDNEQFF.

The rearrangement joins TRBV6-1 to TRBJ2-7, with D perhaps matching TRBD1 (6 bases). V shed 4 bases and J shed 5 bases, with 24 bases lying between them. Germline V lookup: CDR1 MNHNS, CDR2 SASEGT. The CDR3 is made up of 17 amino acids. The chain's CDR3 is CASSGGPGHTSYHEQYF. The CDR3 nucleotides are TGTGCCAGCAGTGGAGGGCCGGGACACACATCCTACCACGAGCAGTACTTC.

The chain has TRBV5-6 and TRBJ2-1, with D hard to call. The CDR3 extends over 10 amino acids. Looked up from germline, CDR1 is SGHDT and CDR2 is YYEEEE. The DNA for the CDR3 is TGTAGGTCCCCGAACAATGAGCAGTTCTTC. Protein: CRSPNNEQFF.

The chain links TRBV7-9 to TRBJ2-5; tentatively, D is TRBD1 (6 bases). The end of the DNA fits TRBJ2-7 better, so the J call may be wrong. Germline values: CDR1 SEHNR, CDR2 FQNEAQ (reference sequence). CDR3 length: 16 residues. CDR3 sequence reads: CASREPTGTSSYEQYF. The CDR3 DNA reads as TGTGCCAGCAGAGAACCGACAGGCACCAGCTCCTACGAGCAGTACTTC.

This chain joins TRBV5-4 and TRBJ2-5; TRBD2 matches 9 bases. There are 16 residues in the CDR3. Germline CDR1 is SGHNT and CDR2 is YYREEE (reference sequence). The ends lost 3 bases at V and 6 bases at J; junction bases unmatched: 12. The CDR3 nucleotides read TGTGCCAGCAGCTCGACTAATAGCGGGAGCGGAAAGACCCAGTACTTC. This sequence encodes CASSSTNSGSGKTQYF.

The chain has TRBV18 and TRBJ1-2; D is unclear. Germline V gives CDR1 KGHSH, CDR2 LQKENI. This CDR3 has 12 amino acids. The germline V and J ends were trimmed by 3 bases and 8 bases, with 10 bases remaining between them. In DNA, the CDR3 is TGTGCCAGCTCACCCCCAGGAGGAGGCTACACCTTC. Amino acids: CASSPPGGGYTF. The complete variable domain, with remaining parts taken from reference TRBV18 and TRBJ1-2, reads NAGVMQNPRHLVRRRGQEARLRCSPMKGHSHVYWYRQLPEEGLKFMVYLQKENIIDESGMPKERFSAEFPKEGPSILRIQQVVRGDSAAYFCASSPPGGGYTFGSGTRLTVV.

The chain carries TRBV7-8 and TRBJ2-7, with TRBD2 identical over 7 bases. The V and J ends lost 0 bases and 4 bases, in that order; junction bases with no gene match: 6. Germline lookup yields CDR1 SGHVS and CDR2 FQNEAQ. The CDR3 has 15 residues. DNA for the CDR3: TGTGCCAGCAGCTTAGCCGGCGGGAGAGGTTACGAGCAGTACTTC. Translating gives CASSLAGGRGYEQYF.